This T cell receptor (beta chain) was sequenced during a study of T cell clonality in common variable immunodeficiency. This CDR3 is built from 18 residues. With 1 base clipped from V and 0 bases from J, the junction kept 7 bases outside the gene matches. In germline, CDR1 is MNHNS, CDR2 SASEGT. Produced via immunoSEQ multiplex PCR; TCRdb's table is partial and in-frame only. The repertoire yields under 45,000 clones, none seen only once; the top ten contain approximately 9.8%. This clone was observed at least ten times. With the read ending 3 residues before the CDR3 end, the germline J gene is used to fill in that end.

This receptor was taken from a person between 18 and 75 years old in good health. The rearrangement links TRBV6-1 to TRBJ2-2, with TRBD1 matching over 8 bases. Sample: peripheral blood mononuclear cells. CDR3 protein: CASSEGTGKVANTGELFF. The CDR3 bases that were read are TGTGCCAGCAGTGAAGGGACAGGGAAGGTGGCGAACACCGGGGAG.